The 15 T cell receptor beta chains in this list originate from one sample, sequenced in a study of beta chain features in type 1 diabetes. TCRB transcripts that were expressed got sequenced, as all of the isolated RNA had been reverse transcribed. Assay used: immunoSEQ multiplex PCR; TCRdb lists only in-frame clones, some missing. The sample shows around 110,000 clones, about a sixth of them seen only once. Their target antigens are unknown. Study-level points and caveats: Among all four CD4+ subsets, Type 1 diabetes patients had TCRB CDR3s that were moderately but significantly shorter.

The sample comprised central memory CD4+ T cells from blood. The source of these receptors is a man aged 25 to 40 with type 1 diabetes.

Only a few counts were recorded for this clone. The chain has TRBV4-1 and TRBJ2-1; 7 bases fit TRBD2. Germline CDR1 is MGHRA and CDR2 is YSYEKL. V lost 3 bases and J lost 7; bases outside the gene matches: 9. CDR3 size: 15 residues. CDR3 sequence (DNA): TGCGCCAGCAGCCAGGAGGGGAGGGTCGTAAATGAGCAGTTCTTC. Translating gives CASSQEGRVVNEQFF.

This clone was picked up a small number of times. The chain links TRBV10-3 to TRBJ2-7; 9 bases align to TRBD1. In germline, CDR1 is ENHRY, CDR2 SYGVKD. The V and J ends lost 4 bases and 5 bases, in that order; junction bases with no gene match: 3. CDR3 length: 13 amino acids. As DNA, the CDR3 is TGTGCCATCAGTGTACAGGGGGCTAACGAGCAGTACTTC. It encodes CAISVQGANEQYF.

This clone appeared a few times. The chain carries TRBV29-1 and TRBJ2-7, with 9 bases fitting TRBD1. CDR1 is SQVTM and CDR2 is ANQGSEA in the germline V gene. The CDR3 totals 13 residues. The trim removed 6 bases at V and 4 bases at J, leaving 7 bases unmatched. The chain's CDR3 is CSVRPDRGYEQYF. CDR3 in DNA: TGCAGCGTCCGCCCGGACAGGGGTTACGAGCAGTACTTC.

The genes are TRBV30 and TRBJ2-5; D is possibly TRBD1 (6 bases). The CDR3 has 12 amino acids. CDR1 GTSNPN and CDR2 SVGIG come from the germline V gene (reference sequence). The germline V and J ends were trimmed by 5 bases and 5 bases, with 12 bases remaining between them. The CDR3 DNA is TGTGCCTGGGGCAGGGGCCGGGAGACCCAGTACTTC. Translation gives CAWGRGRETQYF. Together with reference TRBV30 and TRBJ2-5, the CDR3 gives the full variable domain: SQTIHQWPATLVQPVGSPLSLECTVEGTSNPNLYWYRQAAGRGLQLLFYSVGIGQISSEVPQNLSASRPQDRQFILSSKKLLLSDSGFYLCAWGRGRETQYFGPGTRLLVL.

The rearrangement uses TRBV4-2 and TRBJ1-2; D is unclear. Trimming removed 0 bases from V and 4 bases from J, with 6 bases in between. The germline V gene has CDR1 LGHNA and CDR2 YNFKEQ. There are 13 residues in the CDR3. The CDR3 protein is CASSQEGSYGYTF. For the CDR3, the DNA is TGTGCCAGCAGCCAAGAGGGTAGCTATGGCTACACCTTC.

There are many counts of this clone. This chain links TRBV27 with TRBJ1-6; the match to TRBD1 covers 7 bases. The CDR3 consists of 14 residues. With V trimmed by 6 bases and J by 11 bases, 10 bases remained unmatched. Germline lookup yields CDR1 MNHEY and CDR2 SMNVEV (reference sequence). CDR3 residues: CASRANRDSAPLHF. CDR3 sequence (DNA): TGTGCCAGCAGGGCAAACAGGGACAGCGCACCCCTCCACTTT.

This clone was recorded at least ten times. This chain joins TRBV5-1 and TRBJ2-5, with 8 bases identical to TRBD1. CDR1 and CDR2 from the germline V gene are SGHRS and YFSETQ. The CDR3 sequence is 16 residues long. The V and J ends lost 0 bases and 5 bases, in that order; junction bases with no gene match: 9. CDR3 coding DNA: TGCGCCAGCAGCTTGGCGTCAGGGGGCTTAGTGGAGACCCAGTACTTC. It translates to CASSLASGGLVETQYF.

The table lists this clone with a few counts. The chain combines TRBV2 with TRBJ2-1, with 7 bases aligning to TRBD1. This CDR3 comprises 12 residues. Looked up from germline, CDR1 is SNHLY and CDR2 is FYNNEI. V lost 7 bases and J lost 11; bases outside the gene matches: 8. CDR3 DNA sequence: TGTGCCAGCATCCTAGGGGGCGATAAGCAGTTCTTC. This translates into CASILGGDKQFF.

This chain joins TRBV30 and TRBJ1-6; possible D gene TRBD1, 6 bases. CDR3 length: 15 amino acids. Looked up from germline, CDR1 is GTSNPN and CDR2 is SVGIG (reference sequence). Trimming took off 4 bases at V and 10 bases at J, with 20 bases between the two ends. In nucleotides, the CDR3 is TGTGCCTGGACACCCCCAGGAGGGGGTGTCTCACCCCTCCACTTT. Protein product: CAWTPPGGGVSPLHF.

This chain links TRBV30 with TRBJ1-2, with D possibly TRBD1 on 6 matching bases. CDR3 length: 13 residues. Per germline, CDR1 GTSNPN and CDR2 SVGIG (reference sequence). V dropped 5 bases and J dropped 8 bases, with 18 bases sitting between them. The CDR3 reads CAWLRGTTRGYTF. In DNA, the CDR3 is TGTGCCTGGCTAAGGGGGACGACGCGGGGCTACACCTTC.

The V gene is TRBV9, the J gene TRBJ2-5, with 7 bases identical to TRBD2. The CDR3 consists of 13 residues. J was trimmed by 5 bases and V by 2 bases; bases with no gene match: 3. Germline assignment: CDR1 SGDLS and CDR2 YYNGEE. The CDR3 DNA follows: TGTGCCAGCAGCGTCGACGGGAGGGAGACCCAGTACTTC. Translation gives CASSVDGRETQYF.

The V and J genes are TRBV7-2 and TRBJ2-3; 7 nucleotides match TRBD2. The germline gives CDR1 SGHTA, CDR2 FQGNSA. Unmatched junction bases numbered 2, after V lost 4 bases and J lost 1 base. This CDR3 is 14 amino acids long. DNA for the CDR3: TGTGCCAGCAGCTCGAGCGGGGGCACAGATACGCAGTATTTT. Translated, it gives CASSSSGGTDTQYF.

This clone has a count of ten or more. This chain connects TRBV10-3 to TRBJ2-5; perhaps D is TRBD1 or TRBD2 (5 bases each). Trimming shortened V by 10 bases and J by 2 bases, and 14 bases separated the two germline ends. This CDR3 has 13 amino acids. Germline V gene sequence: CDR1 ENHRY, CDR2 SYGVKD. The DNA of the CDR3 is TGTGCCACCTTCGGGGCTGGACAAGAGACCCAGTACTTC. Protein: CATFGAGQETQYF.

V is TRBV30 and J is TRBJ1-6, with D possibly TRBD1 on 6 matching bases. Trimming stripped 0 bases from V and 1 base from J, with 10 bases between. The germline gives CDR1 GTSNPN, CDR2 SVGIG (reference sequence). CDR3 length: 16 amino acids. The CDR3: CAWSVSRGSYNSPLHF. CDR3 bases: TGTGCCTGGAGTGTATCCAGGGGATCCTATAATTCACCCCTCCACTTT.

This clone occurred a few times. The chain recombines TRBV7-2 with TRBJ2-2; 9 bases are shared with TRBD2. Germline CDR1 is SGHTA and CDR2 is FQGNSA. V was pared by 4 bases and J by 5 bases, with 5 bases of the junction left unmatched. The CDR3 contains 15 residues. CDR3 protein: CASSSIAGETGELFF. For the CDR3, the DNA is TGTGCCAGCAGCTCTATAGCGGGGGAAACCGGGGAGCTGTTTTTT.